Presented here are 8 T cell receptor beta chains from one specimen sequenced in a study of blood T cell repertoires in COVID-19. TCRdb's copy holds only in-frame clones and misses some; the assay was immunoSEQ multiplex PCR. The data contain 310,000 or so clones, approximately 88% of them singletons. The sequencing sample was made of PBMCs or T cells enriched from blood (not recorded which). The receptor source for this set is a woman aged 35 to 49 who had recovered from COVID-19.

The chain employs TRBV5-1 and TRBJ2-3, with D uncertain. The V end was cut by 4 bases, the J end by 0 bases, with 12 bases between. From germline, CDR1 is SGHRS and CDR2 YFSETQ. CDR3 length equals 15 residues. The CDR3 region has the DNA TGCGCCAGCAGCAAAACAGTAGATAGCACAGATACGCAGTATTTT. It yields the protein CASSKTVDSTDTQYF.

The chain uses TRBV2 and TRBJ2-2; 10 nucleotides agree with TRBD1. CDR3 length: 16 amino acids. Unmatched junction bases numbered 9, after V lost 6 bases and J lost 5 bases. CDR1 is SNHLY, CDR2 FYNNEI, per germline. DNA of the CDR3: TGTGCCAGCAGGCCCAGGGACAGGGGCCGAACCGGGGAGCTGTTTTTT. Encoded protein: CASRPRDRGRTGELFF.

This CDR3 is CASSTGQFMEQYF. CDR3 sequence (DNA): TGTGCCAGCAGTACCGGACAGTTTATGGAGCAGTACTTC. The V gene is TRBV27, the J gene TRBJ2-7; maybe TRBD1 (6 bases). Germline CDR1 reads MNHEY; CDR2 reads SMNVEV (reference sequence). The CDR3 totals 13 residues. Trimming cost V 5 bases and J 7 bases, with 15 bases left between them.

The chain links TRBV3-1 (or the pseudogene TRBV3-2) to TRBJ1-5; D uncertain. The V gene's germline CDR1 is LGHDT and CDR2 YNNKEL (reference sequence). The CDR3 contains 14 residues. Trimming shortened V by 3 bases and J by 0 bases, and 6 bases separated the two germline ends. The CDR3 bases are TGTGCCAGCAGCCATACTGATAGCAATCAGCCCCAGCATTTT. It codes for CASSHTDSNQPQHF.

The CDR3 DNA reads as TGCGCCAGCAGCCAGGCACAAGAGACCCAGTACTTC. Translated, it gives CASSQAQETQYF. The V gene is TRBV10-2, the J gene TRBJ2-5; no reliable D call. Trimming removed 6 bases from V and 2 bases from J, with 7 bases in between. The CDR3 is made up of 12 amino acids. CDR1 is WSHSY and CDR2 is SAAADI in the germline V gene.

The chain is built from TRBV28 and TRBJ2-5, with 7 bases fitting TRBD2. This CDR3 is 14 amino acids long. V trimming: 7 bases; J trimming: 5 bases; junction bases outside the gene matches: 10. Germline lookup yields CDR1 MDHEN and CDR2 SYDVKM. CDR3 nucleotide sequence: TGTGCCAGCATCCCGGGAGGCAGCCCCGAGACCCAGTACTTC. It translates to CASIPGGSPETQYF.

Here the CDR3 DNA reads TGTGCCAGTAGCCCTAGGGGGACCTACGAGCAGTACTTC. This encodes CASSPRGTYEQYF. J is TRBJ2-7 and V is TRBV19, with D perhaps TRBD1 (6 bases). The CDR3 sequence is 13 residues long. With 6 bases removed from V and 2 bases from J, the gap between germline ends came to 11 bases. Germline loops: CDR1 LNHDA, CDR2 SQIVND (reference sequence).

V and J are TRBV12-3 or TRBV12-4 and TRBJ2-7, with D perhaps TRBD2 (5 bases). The CDR3 consists of 13 residues. V dropped 3 bases and J dropped 3 bases, with 9 bases sitting between them. For the CDR3, the DNA is TGTGCCAGCAGTTTCCCCGGGATCTACGAGCAGTACTTC. Its protein is CASSFPGIYEQYF.